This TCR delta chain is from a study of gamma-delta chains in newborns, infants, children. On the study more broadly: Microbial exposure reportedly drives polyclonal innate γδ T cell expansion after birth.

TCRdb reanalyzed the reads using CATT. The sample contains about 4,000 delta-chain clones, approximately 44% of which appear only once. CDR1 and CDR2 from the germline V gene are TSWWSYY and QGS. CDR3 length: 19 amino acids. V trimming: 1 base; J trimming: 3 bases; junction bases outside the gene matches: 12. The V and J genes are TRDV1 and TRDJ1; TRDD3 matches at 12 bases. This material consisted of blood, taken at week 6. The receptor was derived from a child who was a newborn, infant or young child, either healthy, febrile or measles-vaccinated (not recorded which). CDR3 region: CALGERRTPLGDTADKLIF. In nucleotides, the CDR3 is TGTGCTCTTGGGGAACGGCGGACCCCACTGGGGGATACAGCCGATAAACTCATCTTT.